These 15 T cell receptor beta chains originate from one sample sequenced in a study of blood T cell repertoires in COVID-19. Here immunoSEQ multiplex PCR was the method, and the copy in TCRdb shows in-frame clones only, minus some. The repertoire has 310,000 or so clones, 88% of them found once; the top ten carry approximately 4%. The sample comprised peripheral blood. The receptors derive from a woman aged 45 to 65 with active or convalescent COVID-19.

The rearrangement uses TRBV4-3 and TRBJ1-1; the D is unclear. Trimming left V 2 bases short and J 1 base short, with 11 bases between. CDR1 and CDR2 from the germline V gene are LGHNA and YSLEER. The CDR3 extends over 15 amino acids. The CDR3 DNA reads TGCGCCAGCAGCCAAAATCCAGAGGGGAACACTGAAGCTTTCTTT. Translating gives CASSQNPEGNTEAFF.

Only one count was recorded for this clone. The CDR3 sequence: CASSTGQNTEAFF. The CDR3 region has the DNA TGTGCCAGTAGTACAGGGCAGAACACTGAAGCTTTCTTT. V gene TRBV19 combines with J gene TRBJ1-1; maybe TRBD1 (5 bases). The V end was cut by 4 bases, the J end by 1 base, with 7 bases between. Per the germline V gene, CDR1 is LNHDA and CDR2 is SQIVND (reference sequence). The CDR3 contains 13 residues.

The chain uses TRBV7-3 and TRBJ2-1, with TRBD2 matching over 12 bases. Germline loops: CDR1 SGHTA, CDR2 FQGTGA. V lost 4 bases, J lost 5 bases, and 6 bases stayed unmatched. CDR3 length equals 16 residues. This CDR3 reads CASSSILAGGNNEQFF. The CDR3 DNA reads TGTGCCAGCAGCTCCATACTAGCGGGGGGCAACAATGAGCAGTTCTTC. Using reference TRBV7-3 and TRBJ2-1 for the parts outside the CDR3, the full variable domain is GAGVSQTPSNKVTEKGKYVELRCDPISGHTALYWYRQSLGQGPEFLIYFQGTGAADDSGLPNDRFFAVRPEGSVSTLKIQRTERGDSAVYLCASSSILAGGNNEQFFGPGTRLTVL.

The rearrangement joins TRBV28 to TRBJ2-5, with unresolved D. Trimming shortened V by 2 bases and J by 2 bases, and 12 bases separated the two germline ends. The CDR3 loop spans 15 amino acids. CDR1 is MDHEN and CDR2 is SYDVKM in the germline V gene. The CDR3, as DNA: TGTGCCAGCAGTTTAGTCCCAAACAAGCAAGAGACCCAGTACTTC. The encoded protein is CASSLVPNKQETQYF.

The chain links TRBV7-2 to TRBJ1-5; maybe TRBD1 (6 bases). The CDR3 is made up of 14 amino acids. From germline, CDR1 is SGHTA and CDR2 FQGNSA. The V end was cut by 4 bases, the J end by 3 bases, with 10 bases between. The CDR3 here is CASSSTGFNQPQHF. CDR3 coding DNA: TGTGCCAGCAGCTCCACAGGGTTCAATCAGCCCCAGCATTTT.

The chain carries TRBV6-2 or TRBV6-3 and TRBJ1-2; possibly TRBD1 for D (5 bases). V lost 6 bases to trimming and J lost 2 bases, with 7 bases between them. CDR1 and CDR2 (germline): MNHEY, SVGEGT. The CDR3 is made up of 12 amino acids. The CDR3 is CASSGQNYGYTF. Here the CDR3 DNA reads TGTGCCAGCAGCGGACAAAACTATGGCTACACCTTC.

V is TRBV18 and J is TRBJ2-7; TRBD2 matches at 7 bases. With V trimmed by 4 bases and J by 2 bases, 14 bases remained unmatched. Germline CDR1 is KGHSH and CDR2 is LQKENI. The CDR3 length is 17 residues. CDR3 region: CASSLRTRASGPYEQYF. Here the CDR3 DNA reads TGTGCCAGCTCACTTAGGACCAGGGCTAGCGGACCCTACGAGCAGTACTTC. Combining the CDR3 with reference TRBV18 and TRBJ2-7 gives the whole variable domain NAGVMQNPRHLVRRRGQEARLRCSPMKGHSHVYWYRQLPEEGLKFMVYLQKENIIDESGMPKERFSAEFPKEGPSILRIQQVVRGDSAAYFCASSLRTRASGPYEQYFGPGTRLTVT.

This chain joins TRBV3-1 (or the pseudogene TRBV3-2) and TRBJ1-2; D is unclear. Germline V lookup: CDR1 LGHDT, CDR2 YNNKEL (reference sequence). The length of the CDR3 is 12 residues. Trimming left V 1 base short and J 8 bases short, with 8 bases between. The DNA for the CDR3 is TGTGCCAGCAGCCAAGTGACGGGGGGCTACACCTTC. This gives the protein CASSQVTGGYTF.

V is TRBV24-1 and J is TRBJ2-5; the match to TRBD2 covers 7 bases. The germline V gene has CDR1 KGHDR and CDR2 SFDVKD. The V segment lost 5 bases and the J segment 4 bases; nucleotides outside the gene matches: 0. This CDR3 has 12 amino acids. The CDR3 coding sequence is TGTGCCACCAGTGCGGGAGGAGAGACCCAGTACTTC. Translation: CATSAGGETQYF.

This chain uses TRBV5-4 with TRBJ2-5, with D possibly being TRBD1 (5 bases). The CDR3 is made up of 14 amino acids. V gave up 0 bases and J gave up 4 bases, with 10 bases separating them. Looked up from germline, CDR1 is SGHNT and CDR2 is YYREEE (reference sequence). The CDR3 DNA follows: TGTGCCAGCAGCTTGGGCAGGCAGGGAGAGACCCAGTACTTC. As protein: CASSLGRQGETQYF.

The chain recombines TRBV3-1 (or the pseudogene TRBV3-2) with TRBJ1-1, with 9 bases fitting TRBD1. Germline assignment: CDR1 LGHDT and CDR2 YNNKEL (reference sequence). V dropped 1 base and J dropped 0; count of bases not matched to a gene: 3. The CDR3 is made up of 16 amino acids. The CDR3 sequence: CASSQADRGMNTEAFF. The CDR3 nucleotides are TGTGCCAGCAGCCAAGCGGACAGGGGAATGAACACTGAAGCTTTCTTT.

Points on this clone: The sample contains more than one DNA sequence encoding this CDR3. V usage is TRBV27 and J usage is TRBJ2-1, with 10 bases lining up with TRBD2. Per the germline V gene, CDR1 is MNHEY and CDR2 is SMNVEV (reference sequence). This CDR3 has 14 residues. Trimming removed 8 bases from V and 0 bases from J; junction bases left unmatched: 1. The CDR3 region is CASRLAGSYNEQFF. The DNA of the CDR3 is TGTGCCAGCCGACTAGCGGGCTCCTACAATGAGCAGTTCTTC.

V gene TRBV29-1 combines with J gene TRBJ2-2, with 11 bases aligning to TRBD2. The CDR3 totals 15 residues. V shed 5 bases, J shed 6 bases, and the junction held 8 bases outside the gene matches. Germline V gene lookup returns CDR1 SQVTM and CDR2 ANQGSEA. CDR3 region: CSVRDSGRAPGELFF. CDR3 nucleotide sequence: TGCAGCGTTCGAGATAGCGGGAGGGCCCCCGGGGAGCTGTTTTTT.

In this sample, this clone turned up once. The rearrangement uses TRBV3-1 (or the pseudogene TRBV3-2) and TRBJ2-7, with TRBD2 matching 7 bases. The CDR3 has 15 amino acids. V lost 1 base and J lost 3; bases outside the gene matches: 6. The germline gives CDR1 LGHDT, CDR2 YNNKEL (reference sequence). The CDR3 coding sequence is TGTGCCAGCAGCCAAGCCAGCGGGGAGTACTACGAGCAGTACTTC. It encodes CASSQASGEYYEQYF.

The rearrangement links TRBV7-2 to TRBJ1-3; 10 bases map to TRBD1. The germline gives CDR1 SGHTA, CDR2 FQGNSA. The V and J ends lost 6 bases and 4 bases, in that order; junction bases with no gene match: 6. The length of the CDR3 is 15 residues. The CDR3 sequence is CASRLGQGTGNTIYF. The CDR3 region has the DNA TGTGCCAGCAGGTTGGGACAGGGGACGGGAAACACCATATATTTT.